This T cell receptor (beta chain) was observed in a study of identical twins. Study results and limitations: Invariant MAIT and iNKT cells may have partly biased zero-insertion analyses. Surplus twin overlap in beta out-of-frame sequences was less pronounced.

MiXCR, run by TCRdb on the 5' RACE reads, gives a single entry per CDR3 protein. Among a few hundred thousand distinct CDR3 sequences listed, about 8% were seen once. The CDR3 has 17 residues. V gave up 10 bases and J gave up 0 bases, with 19 bases separating them. Germline values: CDR1 SNHLY, CDR2 FYNNEI. This clonotype has only a few counts. The target antigen is unknown. Separately, the same data were catalogued under a study of yellow fever vaccine responses in identical twins.

The V call is TRBV2, the J call TRBJ2-6; D is undetermined. The clonotype was recovered from a woman aged 18 to 35 in good health. Sequenced: CD8+ T cells sorted from blood. The CDR3 DNA reads TGTGCCACCAAGGGCCGTCGGCTGTACTCTGGGGCCAACGTCCTGACTTTC. Protein product: CATKGRRLYSGANVLTF.